This T cell receptor beta chain is from a study of long-term antiretroviral therapy in people with HIV (dated by TCRdb to 2021 to 2024). Background for the entire study: The earliest samples were collected approximately a decade before the 2015 WHO recommendation for immediate ART, a period when ART was typically delayed until CD4 counts fell. A retrospective serial study tested whether changes in peripheral blood TRB repertoire composition and diversity were associated with ART initiation and durable HIV suppression. Of the approximately 28 participants with HIV, roughly 10 were female. Test extractions of a monoclonal T-cell line alongside 33 polyclonal samples showed no cross-contamination during QIAcube processing. A total of fewer than 250 cryopreserved PBMC samples came from 25 to 30 adults with confirmed HIV infection and were collected serially over a mean of approximately six years (range 1-12).

To be included, a participant needed at least one PBMC sample from before ART initiation plus at least two post-ART samples. All participants with HIV were treated in the United States of America. Before DNA extraction, cryopreserved samples of roughly 0.95-10 million PBMC were thawed and washed. At the time of the earliest PBMC sample, participants with HIV were aged between about 20 and 54 years. PBMC samples were contributed by each participant from 1-4 timepoints before ART initiation and 2-8 timepoints after ART initiation, with a median of 7 samples. Serial HIV viral load, CD4+ T-cell count, ART history and demographic data were obtained for every participant. Using a Qiagen kit on a QIAcube, genomic DNA was extracted from unsorted PBMC, with samples processed in batches of 12. Here is what the overall study found, with its caveats: ART initiation was associated with a significant increase in TRB diversity, but diversity stayed significantly below transplant donor controls even after long-term ART. HIV repertoires had narrower CDR3 length ranges than controls, and the network structure suggested an antigen-experienced repertoire that shifted only slightly toward naive after ART. Because pre-ART samples had limited cell numbers, unsorted PBMC were profiled rather than sorted CD4+ and CD8+ T cells. Limited PBMC availability meant only the TCR beta chain was sequenced, without alpha chain pairing. Inferences about post-ART repertoire changes are limited because no data were available on ART adherence, viral resistance or therapy changes. The samples were dated from about 2003 to 2017, and the ART regimens that were used may be less effective than current ART regimens. At every time point, the repertoire was dominated by expanded TRB clones first identified before ART initiation, although this dominance fluctuated and, in many PLHIV, declined after ART.

The immunoSEQ hsTCRB v3.0 assay was used at survey level resolution to sequence the TRB variable region. The targeted TRB sequencing depth was about 40,000-55,000 T-cell genomes per sample. Pooled TRB libraries were sequenced on an Illumina MiSeq with a v3 150-cycle kit. The study's own analysis went as follows. Analysis of repertoires was carried out in R inside a reproducible Nextflow workflow spanning QC, data transformation and analysis. LymphoSeq2, an R package for exploring AIRR-Seq data, was used to implement the custom analyses. A handful of samples that yielded fewer than 5000 total TRB sequences were excluded, so that 150 to 200 HIV repertoires were analyzed. Among the 180 to 200 retained HIV repertoires, some 59 were collected before ART initiation and under 150 after ART initiation. Repertoires were downsampled to 5000 TRB nucleotide sequences, and summary statistics were averaged over 100 downsampling iterations. The analysis kept only TRB sequences whose CDR3 regions were at least seven amino acids long. Diversity was assessed using a clonality score derived from Shannon entropy and using the Gini coefficient. In the repertoire networks, any two of the top 5000 CDR3 amino acid sequences were connected whenever the two sequences differed by an edit distance of one. For TRB CDR3 amino acid sequences, GLIPH2 was used to predict antigen specificity groups and MHC restriction. CDR3 amino acid sequences were matched against VDJdb and McPAS-TCR to flag known CMV, EBV, HIV or tissue antigen associations. Pre-ART, post-ART and control groups were compared with Wilcoxon signed-rank tests and Holm-Bonferroni correction. The clones in this table, taken by TCRdb from immuneACCESS, are in-frame only. Not every clone is retained; where verified, under half of the shortfall comes from an unresolved V gene, and the cause of the rest is unknown. That table gives V, J and clone size, and the DNA gave D and trimming. The sample contains under 20,000 clones, about 85% of them found a single time. The ten largest make up about 14% of the sample.

This clone was seen a few times. Its antigen is currently not known. No much larger clone is present one base from it, and per-base qualities are unavailable. Its CDR3 holds 16 amino acids, cysteine through phenylalanine. The CDR3 DNA has 48 bases and is translated from base 1. Trimming accounts for 1 base at V and 8 bases at J, while the number of junction bases matched to no gene is 6. Per the germline V gene, SGHAT is the CDR1 and FQNNGV is the CDR2. This sequence was found in a man aged 25 to 45 with HIV. The sequence links TRBV11-2 to TRBJ2-1, with TRBD2 identical over 12 junction bases. Sequenced material: unsorted PBMCs, taken about 1.2 years before starting antiretroviral therapy. The nucleotides read TGTGCCAGCAGCTTAGCTCTAGCGGGAGGGGGGTATGAGCAGTTCTTC. This is translated as CASSLALAGGGYEQFF.